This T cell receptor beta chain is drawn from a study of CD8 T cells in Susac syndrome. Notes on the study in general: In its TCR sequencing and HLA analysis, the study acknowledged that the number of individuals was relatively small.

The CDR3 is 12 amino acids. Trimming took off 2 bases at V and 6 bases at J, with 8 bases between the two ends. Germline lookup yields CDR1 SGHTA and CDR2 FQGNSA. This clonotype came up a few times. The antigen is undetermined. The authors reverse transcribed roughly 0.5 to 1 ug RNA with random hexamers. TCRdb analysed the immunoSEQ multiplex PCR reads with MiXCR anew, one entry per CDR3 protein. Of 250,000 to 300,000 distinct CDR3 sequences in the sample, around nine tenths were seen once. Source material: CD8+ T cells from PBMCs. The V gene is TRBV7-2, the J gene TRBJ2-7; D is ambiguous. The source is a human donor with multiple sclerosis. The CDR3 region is CASSLLGSEQYF. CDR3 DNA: TGTGCCAGCAGCTTACTAGGGTCCGAGCAGTACTTC.